The present T cell receptor beta chain was sequenced within a study of blood T cell repertoires in COVID-19. Turning to the study itself: T cells, B-cell-depleted T cells, or PBMCs provided the cDNA or gDNA that served as material.

V was clipped by 2 bases and J by 1 base; unmatched bases: 10. Germline-derived CDR1 and CDR2 are SGDLS and YYNGEE. This CDR3 is built from 18 residues. Per the authors' pipeline: Estimation of nucleated cell counts relied on the amplification of reference gene primers. Sequenced by immunoSEQ multiplex PCR; TCRdb stores in-frame clones only, minus some. V and J calls and clone size follow that table, whereas D and trimming were derived from the DNA. The sample yields around 130,000 clones, approximately 77% seen once. The chain uses TRBV9 and TRBJ2-5, with 11 bases matching TRBD2. Sequences were obtained from peripheral blood. The clonotype comes from a man aged 80 or over with acute or convalescent COVID-19. This CDR3 reads CASSVGLAETSTQETQYF. The CDR3 coding sequence is TGTGCCAGCAGCGTGGGACTAGCGGAAACCTCGACCCAAGAGACCCAGTACTTC. Combining the CDR3 with reference TRBV9 and TRBJ2-5 gives the whole variable domain DSGVTQTPKHLITATGQRVTLRCSPRSGDLSVYWYQQSLDQGLQFLIQYYNGEERAKGNILERFSAQQFPDLHSELNLSSLELGDSALYFCASSVGLAETSTQETQYFGPGTRLLVL.